The rows below give T cell receptor beta chains drawn from one sample of a study of T-cell reconstitution after alpha-beta-depleted transplantation in children. TCRdb analysed the PCR reads with MiXCR anew, one entry per CDR3 protein. Of under 140,000 distinct CDR3 sequences in the sample, about a tenth were seen once. Material: PBMCs from the stem cell graft donor, obtained from the stem cell graft. These receptors all stem from a human donor who donated a stem cell graft to a child with acute lymphoblastic leukemia. CDR3s leave out the opening cysteine and the closing phenylalanine or tryptophan. Size values are once, few and many counts, or a class for expanded clones, and some rows have none.

>many|TRBV28
ASSFIGDSRELF
>many|TRBV7-2
ASTLGRRETQY
>many|TRBV5-1
ASRSASLRNTEAF
>many|TRBV10-3
ALRPGRTGRYT
>many|TRBV5-1
ASSLAGQVTNYGYT
>few|TRBV19
ASSINPGVNYGYT
>many|TRBV5-6
ASSLDYLGGSQETQY
>many|TRBV20-1
SARGEHIQY
>many|TRBV29-1
SVARQVAPEAF
>many|TRBV27
ASSRDRGGTEAF
>many|TRBV20-1
SAWGTDGEGVLGEQF
>many|TRBV6-6
ASSYEWTPYNEQF
>many|TRBV12-3/TRBV12-4
ASSFETGHTGELF
>many|TRBV15
ATSRDRVSNQPQH
>many|TRBV6-1
ASSLAGEHNEQF
>many|TRBV7-2
ASSYGLHIT
>many|TRBV12-3/TRBV12-4
ASSPTSTSSYNEQF
>many|TRBV14
ASSQDRSWGNGYT
>many|TRBV19
ASRWLDSLGANVLT
>many|TRBV12-3/TRBV12-4
ASSPGSNQPQH
>many|TRBV28
ASSPPAGAGTGELF
>many|TRBV7-6
ASSLRAPLDTQY
>many|TRBV28
ASSRGQDSNQPQH
>many|TRBV14
ASSQEMWGRDNEQF
>many|TRBV5-5
ASSSGGGRQF
>many|TRBV5-1
ASSSTVAGRDEQF
>NA|TRBV4-2
ASSQDRSGASEQF
>many|TRBV18
ASSPYGTEYQETQY
>many|TRBV28
ASSLSRVGANVLT
>NA|TRBV20-1
SASGLAGENEQF
>NA|TRBV5-6
ASRFGDRGQETQY
>many|TRBV12-3/TRBV12-4
ASRPQGAGVEKLF
>NA|TRBV5-6
ASSPEGAGYNEQF
>many|TRBV12-3/TRBV12-4
ASSPNGLDGYT
>many|TRBV20-1
SARDGRESQETQY
>many|TRBV4-1
ASSQVVGTGELF
>many|TRBV29-1
SGRGLHYEQY
>many|TRBV5-1
ASSLVPADTQY
>many|TRBV4-3
ASSLSRQSLGKLF
>many|TRBV5-1
ASSTGPSSYEQY
>few|TRBV6-1
ASGHGTGRGGSRSYEQY
>many|TRBV7-6
ASRSGQADTQY
>many|TRBV5-1
ASSLGQGEQPQH
>many|TRBV5-6
ASSLPSLAGVPHEQY
>many|TRBV19
ASSPRRGMANVLT
>many|TRBV5-1
ASSLDPTNEKLF
>many|TRBV7-2
ASSLVWDVAKNIQY
>many|TRBV5-6
ASSLGPQRGNTIY
>many|TRBV5-1
ASSLVGGNTEAF
>NA|TRBV4-2
ASSPFGRQGTQFRSYEQY